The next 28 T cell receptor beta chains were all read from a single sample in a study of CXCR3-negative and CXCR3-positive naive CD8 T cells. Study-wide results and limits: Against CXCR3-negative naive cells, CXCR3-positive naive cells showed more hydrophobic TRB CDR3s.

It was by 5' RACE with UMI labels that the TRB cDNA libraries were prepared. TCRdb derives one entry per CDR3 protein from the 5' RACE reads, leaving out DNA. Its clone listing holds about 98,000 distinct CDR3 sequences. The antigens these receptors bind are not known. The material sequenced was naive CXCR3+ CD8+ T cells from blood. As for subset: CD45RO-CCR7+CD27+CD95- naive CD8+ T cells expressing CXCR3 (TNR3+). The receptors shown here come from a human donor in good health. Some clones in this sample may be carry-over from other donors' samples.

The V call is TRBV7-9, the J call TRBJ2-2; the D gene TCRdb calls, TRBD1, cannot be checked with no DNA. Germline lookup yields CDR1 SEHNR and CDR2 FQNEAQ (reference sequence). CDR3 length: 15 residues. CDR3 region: CASSYTGEITGELFF.

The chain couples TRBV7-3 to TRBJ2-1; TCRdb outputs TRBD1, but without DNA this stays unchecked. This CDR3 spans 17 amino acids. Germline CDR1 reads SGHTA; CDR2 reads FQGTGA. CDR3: CASSGPPGQGDYNEQFF.

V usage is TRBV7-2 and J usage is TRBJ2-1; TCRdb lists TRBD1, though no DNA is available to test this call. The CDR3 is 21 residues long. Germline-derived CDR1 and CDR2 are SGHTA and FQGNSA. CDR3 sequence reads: CASSLGAVYPKSSPGGDEQFF.

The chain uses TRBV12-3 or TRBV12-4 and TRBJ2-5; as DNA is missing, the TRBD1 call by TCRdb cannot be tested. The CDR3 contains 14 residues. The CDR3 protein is CASSQDRDEETQYF.

CDR3 loop: CASSSSGRTDTQYF. The J gene is TRBJ2-3, the V gene TRBV12-3 or TRBV12-4; TCRdb's D call of TRBD2 is untestable without DNA. The CDR3 sequence is 14 residues long.

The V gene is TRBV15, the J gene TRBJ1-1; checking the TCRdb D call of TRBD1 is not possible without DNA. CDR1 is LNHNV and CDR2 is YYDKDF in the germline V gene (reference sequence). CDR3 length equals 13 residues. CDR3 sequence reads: CATSRFPAPEAFF.

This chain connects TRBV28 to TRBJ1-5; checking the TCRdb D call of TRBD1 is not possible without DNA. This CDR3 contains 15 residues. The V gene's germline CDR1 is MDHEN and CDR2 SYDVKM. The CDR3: CASSPTGGGYQPQHF.

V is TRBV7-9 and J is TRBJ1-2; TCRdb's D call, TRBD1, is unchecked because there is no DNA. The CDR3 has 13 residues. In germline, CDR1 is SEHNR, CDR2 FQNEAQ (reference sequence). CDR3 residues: CASSADRAAGYTF. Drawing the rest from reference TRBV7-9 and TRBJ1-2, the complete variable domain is DTGVSQNPRHKITKRGQNVTFRCDPISEHNRLYWYRQTLGQGPEFLTYFQNEAQLEKSRLLSDRFSAERPKGSFSTLEIQRTEQGDSAMYLCASSADRAAGYTFGSGTRLTVV.

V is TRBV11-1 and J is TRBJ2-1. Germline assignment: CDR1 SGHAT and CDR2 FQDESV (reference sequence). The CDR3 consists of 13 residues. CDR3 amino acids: CDSSLGWNNEQFF.

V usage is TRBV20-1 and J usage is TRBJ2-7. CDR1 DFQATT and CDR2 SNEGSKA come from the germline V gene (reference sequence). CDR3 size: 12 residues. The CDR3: CSARAASYEQYF.

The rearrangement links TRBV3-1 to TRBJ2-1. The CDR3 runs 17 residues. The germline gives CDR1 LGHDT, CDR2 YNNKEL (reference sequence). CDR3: CASSQDQWLEPFNEQFF.

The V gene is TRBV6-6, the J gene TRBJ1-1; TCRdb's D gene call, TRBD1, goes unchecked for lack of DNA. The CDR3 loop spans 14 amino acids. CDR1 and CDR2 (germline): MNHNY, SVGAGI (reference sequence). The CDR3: CASSLLDKSSEAFF.

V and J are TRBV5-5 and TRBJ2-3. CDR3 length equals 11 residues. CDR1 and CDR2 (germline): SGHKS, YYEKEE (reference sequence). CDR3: CASSLPDSQYF.

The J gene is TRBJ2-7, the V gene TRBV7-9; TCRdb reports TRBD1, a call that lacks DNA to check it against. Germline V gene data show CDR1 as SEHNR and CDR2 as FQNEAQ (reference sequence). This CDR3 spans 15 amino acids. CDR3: CASSLAGGYSYEQYF.

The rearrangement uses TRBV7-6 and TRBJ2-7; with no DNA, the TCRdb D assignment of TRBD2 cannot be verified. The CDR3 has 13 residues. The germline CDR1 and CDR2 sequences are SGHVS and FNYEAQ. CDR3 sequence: CASSLGTSPEQYF.

This CDR3 reads CASRTGGGLTEAFF. This chain links TRBV27 with TRBJ1-1; TCRdb gives TRBD1 as the D gene, but with no DNA this cannot be confirmed. The CDR3 runs to 14 residues. The germline gives CDR1 MNHEY, CDR2 SMNVEV (reference sequence).

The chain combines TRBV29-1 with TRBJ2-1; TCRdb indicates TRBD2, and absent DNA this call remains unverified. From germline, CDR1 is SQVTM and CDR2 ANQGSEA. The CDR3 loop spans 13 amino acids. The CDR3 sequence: CSVERQGGNEQFF.

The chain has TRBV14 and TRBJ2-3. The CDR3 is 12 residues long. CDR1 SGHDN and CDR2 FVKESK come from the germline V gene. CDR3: CASSQVTDTQYF. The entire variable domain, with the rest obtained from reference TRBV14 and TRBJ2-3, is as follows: EAGVTQFPSHSVIEKGQTVTLRCDPISGHDNLYWYRRVMGKEIKFLLHFVKESKQDESGMPNNRFLAERTGGTYSTLKVQPAELEDSGVYFCASSQVTDTQYFGPGTRLTVL.

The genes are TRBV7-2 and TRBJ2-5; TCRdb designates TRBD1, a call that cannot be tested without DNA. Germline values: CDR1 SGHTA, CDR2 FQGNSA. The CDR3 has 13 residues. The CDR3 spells CASRVGGPETQYF.

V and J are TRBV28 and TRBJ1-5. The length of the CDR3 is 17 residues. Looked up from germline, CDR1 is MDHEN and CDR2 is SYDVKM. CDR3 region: CASSLPFWRAGNQPQHF.

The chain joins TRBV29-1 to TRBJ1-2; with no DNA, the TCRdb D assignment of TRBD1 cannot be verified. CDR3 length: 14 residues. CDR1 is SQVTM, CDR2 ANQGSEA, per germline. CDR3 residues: CSVVGGQGNYGYTF.

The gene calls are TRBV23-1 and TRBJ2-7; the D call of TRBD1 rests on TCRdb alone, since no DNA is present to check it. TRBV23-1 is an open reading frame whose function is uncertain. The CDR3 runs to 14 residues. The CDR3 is CASSYSDRDYEQYF.

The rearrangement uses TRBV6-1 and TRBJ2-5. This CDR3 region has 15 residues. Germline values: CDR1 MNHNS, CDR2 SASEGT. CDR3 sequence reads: CASSADTKTQETQYF.

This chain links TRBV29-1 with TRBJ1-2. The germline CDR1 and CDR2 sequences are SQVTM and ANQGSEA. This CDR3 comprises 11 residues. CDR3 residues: CSVVGLRGYTF. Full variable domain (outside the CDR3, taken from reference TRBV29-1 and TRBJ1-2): SAVISQKPSRDICQRGTSLTIQCQVDSQVTMMFWYRQQPGQSLTLIATANQGSEATYESGFVIDKFPISRPNLTFSTLTVSNMSPEDSSIYLCSVVGLRGYTFGSGTRLTVV.

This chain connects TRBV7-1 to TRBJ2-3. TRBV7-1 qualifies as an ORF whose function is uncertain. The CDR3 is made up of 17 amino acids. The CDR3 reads CASSSAASGVYTDTQYF.

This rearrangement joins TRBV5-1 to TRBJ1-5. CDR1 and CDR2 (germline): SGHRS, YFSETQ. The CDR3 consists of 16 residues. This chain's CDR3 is CASSWEEDYSNQPQHF.

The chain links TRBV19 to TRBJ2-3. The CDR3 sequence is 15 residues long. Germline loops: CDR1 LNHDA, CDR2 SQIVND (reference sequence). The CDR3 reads CASSIDFSSTDTQYF.

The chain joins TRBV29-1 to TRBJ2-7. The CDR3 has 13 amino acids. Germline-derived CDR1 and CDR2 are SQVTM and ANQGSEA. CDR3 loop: CSVESGSSDEQYF.